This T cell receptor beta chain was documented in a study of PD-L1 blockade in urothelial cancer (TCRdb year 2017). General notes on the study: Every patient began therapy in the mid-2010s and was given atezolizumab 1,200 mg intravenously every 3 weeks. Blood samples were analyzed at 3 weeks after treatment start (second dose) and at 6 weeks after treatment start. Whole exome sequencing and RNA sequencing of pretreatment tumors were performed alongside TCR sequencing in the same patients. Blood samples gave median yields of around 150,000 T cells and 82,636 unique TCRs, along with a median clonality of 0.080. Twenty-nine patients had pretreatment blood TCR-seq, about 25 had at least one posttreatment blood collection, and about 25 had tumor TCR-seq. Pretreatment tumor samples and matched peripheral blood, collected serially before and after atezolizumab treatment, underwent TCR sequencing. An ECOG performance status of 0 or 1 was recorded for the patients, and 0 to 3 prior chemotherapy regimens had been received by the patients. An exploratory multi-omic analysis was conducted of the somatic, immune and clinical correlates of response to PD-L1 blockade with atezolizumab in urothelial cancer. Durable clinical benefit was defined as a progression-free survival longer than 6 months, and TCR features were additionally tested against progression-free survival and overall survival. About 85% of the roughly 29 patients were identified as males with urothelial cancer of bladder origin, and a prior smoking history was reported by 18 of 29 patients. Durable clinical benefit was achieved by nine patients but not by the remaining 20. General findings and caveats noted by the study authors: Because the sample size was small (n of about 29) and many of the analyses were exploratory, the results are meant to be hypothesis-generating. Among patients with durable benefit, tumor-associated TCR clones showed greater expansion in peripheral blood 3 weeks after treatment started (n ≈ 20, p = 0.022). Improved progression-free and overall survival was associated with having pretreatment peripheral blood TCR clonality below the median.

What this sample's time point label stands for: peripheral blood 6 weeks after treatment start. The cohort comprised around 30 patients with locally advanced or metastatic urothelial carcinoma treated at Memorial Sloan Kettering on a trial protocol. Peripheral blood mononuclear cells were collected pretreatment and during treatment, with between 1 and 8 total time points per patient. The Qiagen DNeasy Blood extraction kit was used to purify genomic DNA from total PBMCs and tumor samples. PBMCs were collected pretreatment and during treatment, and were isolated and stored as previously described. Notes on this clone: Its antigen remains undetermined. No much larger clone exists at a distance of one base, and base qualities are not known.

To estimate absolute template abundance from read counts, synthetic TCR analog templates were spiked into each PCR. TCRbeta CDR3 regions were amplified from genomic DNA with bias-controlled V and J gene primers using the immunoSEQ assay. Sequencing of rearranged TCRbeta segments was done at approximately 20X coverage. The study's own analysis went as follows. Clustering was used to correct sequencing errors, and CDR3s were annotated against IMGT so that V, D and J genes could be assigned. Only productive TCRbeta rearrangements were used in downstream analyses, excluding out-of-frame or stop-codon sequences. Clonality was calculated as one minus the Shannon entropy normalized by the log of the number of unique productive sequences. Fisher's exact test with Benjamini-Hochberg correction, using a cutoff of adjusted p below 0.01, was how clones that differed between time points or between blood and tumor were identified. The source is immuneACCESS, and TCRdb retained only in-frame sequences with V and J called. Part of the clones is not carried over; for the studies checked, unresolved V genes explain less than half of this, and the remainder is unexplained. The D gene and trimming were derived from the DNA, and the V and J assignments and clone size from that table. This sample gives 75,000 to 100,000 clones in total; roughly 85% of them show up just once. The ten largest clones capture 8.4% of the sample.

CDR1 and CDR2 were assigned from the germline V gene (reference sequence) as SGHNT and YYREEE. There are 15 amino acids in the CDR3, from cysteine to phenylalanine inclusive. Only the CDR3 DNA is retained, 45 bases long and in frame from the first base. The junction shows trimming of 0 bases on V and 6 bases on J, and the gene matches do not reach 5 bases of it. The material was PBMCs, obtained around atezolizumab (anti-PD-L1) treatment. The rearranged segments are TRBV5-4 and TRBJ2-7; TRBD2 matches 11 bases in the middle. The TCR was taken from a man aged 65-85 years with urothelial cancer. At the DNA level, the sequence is TGTGCCAGCAGCTTGGGGGGACTAGCGGAGCGCGAGCAGTACTTC. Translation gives CASSLGGLAEREQYF.